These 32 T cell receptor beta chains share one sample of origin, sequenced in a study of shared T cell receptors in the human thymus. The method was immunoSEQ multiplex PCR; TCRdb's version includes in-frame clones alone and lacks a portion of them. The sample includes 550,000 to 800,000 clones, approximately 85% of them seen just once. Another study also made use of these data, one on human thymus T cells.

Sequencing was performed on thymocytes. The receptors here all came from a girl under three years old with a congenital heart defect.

The CDR3 region has the DNA TGTGCCAGCAGTGGCCCGGGACAGGGGGCCCATCTTAGCTCCTACAATGAGCAGTTCTTC. Translation: CASSGPGQGAHLSSYNEQFF. The J gene is TRBJ2-1, the V gene TRBV2; 12 nucleotides align to TRBD1. The CDR3 extends over 20 amino acids. The germline CDR1 and CDR2 sequences are SNHLY and FYNNEI. V gave up 4 bases and J gave up 0 bases; unmatched junction bases: 13.

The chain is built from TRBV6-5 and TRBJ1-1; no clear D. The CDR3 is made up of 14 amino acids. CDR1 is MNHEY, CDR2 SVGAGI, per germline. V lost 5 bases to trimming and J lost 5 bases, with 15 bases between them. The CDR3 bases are TGTGCCAGCAGTCGAATCGTTGCCGGGACTGAAGCTTTCTTT. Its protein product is CASSRIVAGTEAFF.

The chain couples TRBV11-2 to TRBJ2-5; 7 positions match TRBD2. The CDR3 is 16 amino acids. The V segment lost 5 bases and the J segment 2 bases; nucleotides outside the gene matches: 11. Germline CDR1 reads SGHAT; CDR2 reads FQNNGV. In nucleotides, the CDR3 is TGTGCCAGCAGCCACCACAGCGGGGCGCGGCAAGAGACCCAGTACTTC. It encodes CASSHHSGARQETQYF.

The CDR3 region is CASSSPGQGGNEQFF. For the CDR3, the DNA is TGTGCCAGCAGTTCCCCGGGACAGGGGGGCAATGAGCAGTTCTTC. This rearrangement joins TRBV28 to TRBJ2-1; 11 bases align to TRBD1. After removal of 4 bases from V and 6 bases from J, the junction contained 5 bases not matched to a gene. The CDR3 is made up of 15 amino acids. The germline V gene has CDR1 MDHEN and CDR2 SYDVKM.

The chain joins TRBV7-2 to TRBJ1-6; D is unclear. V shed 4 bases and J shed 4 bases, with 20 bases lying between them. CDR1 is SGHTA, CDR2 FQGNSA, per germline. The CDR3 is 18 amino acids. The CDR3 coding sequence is TGTGCCAGCAGCTCCCAGAGGTCCCCCCCTCCTTATAATTCACCCCTCCACTTT. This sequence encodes CASSSQRSPPPYNSPLHF.

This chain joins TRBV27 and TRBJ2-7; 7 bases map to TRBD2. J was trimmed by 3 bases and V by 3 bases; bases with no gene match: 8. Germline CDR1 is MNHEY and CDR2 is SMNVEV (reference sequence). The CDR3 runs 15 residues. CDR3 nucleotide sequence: TGTGCCAGCAGTTTCGGACTAGTGGAAATCTACGAGCAGTACTTC. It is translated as CASSFGLVEIYEQYF.

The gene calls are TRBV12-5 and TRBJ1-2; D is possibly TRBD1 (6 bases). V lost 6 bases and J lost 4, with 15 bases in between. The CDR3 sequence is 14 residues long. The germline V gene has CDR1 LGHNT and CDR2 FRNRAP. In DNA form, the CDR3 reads TGTGCTAGTGGGGGGGGGCTCGGCCGCTATGGCTACACCTTC. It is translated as CASGGGLGRYGYTF.

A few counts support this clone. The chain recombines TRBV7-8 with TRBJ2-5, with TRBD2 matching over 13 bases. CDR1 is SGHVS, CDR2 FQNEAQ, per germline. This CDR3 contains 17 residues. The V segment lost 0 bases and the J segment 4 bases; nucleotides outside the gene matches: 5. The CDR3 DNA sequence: TGTGCCAGCAGCTTAGCGAAGACTAGCGGGGGGACAGAGACCCAGTACTTC. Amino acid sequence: CASSLAKTSGGTETQYF.

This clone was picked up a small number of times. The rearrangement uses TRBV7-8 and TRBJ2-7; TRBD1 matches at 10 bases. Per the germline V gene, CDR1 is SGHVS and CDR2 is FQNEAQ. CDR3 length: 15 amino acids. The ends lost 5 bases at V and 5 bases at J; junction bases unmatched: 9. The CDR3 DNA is TGTGCCAGCAGCCCTCGACAGGGGGCTCGGAACGAGCAGTACTTC. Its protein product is CASSPRQGARNEQYF.

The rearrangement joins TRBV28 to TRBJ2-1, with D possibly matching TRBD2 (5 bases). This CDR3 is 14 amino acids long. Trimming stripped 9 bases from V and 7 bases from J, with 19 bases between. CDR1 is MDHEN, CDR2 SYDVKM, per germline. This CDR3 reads CASLKGLSPNEQFF. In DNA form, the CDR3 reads TGTGCCAGTCTAAAAGGACTTTCACCGAATGAGCAGTTCTTC.

This CDR3 is CASSLGVGGTGELFF. The CDR3 region has the DNA TGTGCCAGCAGTTTGGGCGTAGGGGGCACCGGGGAGCTGTTTTTT. The chain recombines TRBV28 with TRBJ2-2, with D possibly TRBD1 on 6 matching bases. Germline V gene lookup returns CDR1 MDHEN and CDR2 SYDVKM. The ends were cut back, 3 bases at V and 4 bases at J, with 12 bases in the middle. The CDR3 covers 15 residues.

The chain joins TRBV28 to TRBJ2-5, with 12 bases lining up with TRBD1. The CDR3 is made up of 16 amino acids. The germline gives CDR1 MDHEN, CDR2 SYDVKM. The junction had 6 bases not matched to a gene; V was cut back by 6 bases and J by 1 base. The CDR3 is CASSKGQGASQETQYF. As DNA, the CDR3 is TGTGCCAGCAGCAAGGGACAGGGGGCTTCCCAAGAGACCCAGTACTTC.

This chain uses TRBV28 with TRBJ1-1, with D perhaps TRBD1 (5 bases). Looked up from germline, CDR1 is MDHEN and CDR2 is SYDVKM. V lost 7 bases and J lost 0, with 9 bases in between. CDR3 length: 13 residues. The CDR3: CASKRGMNTEAFF. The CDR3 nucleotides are TGTGCCAGCAAGCGGGGGATGAACACTGAAGCTTTCTTT.

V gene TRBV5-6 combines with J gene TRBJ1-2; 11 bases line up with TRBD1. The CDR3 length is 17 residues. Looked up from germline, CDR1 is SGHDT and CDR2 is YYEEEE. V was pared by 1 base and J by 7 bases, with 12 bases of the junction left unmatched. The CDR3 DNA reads TGTGCCAGCAGCTTGAAGAAGAGGGACAGGGGGTTTTCTGGCTACACCTTC. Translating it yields CASSLKKRDRGFSGYTF.

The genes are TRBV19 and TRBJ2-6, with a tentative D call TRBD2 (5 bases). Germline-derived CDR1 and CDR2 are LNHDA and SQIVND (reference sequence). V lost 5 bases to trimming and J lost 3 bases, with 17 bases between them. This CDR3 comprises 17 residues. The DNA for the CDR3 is TGTGCCAGTAGTCCTCGAGGTAGGGAGATTGGGGCCAACGTCCTGACTTTC. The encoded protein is CASSPRGREIGANVLTF.

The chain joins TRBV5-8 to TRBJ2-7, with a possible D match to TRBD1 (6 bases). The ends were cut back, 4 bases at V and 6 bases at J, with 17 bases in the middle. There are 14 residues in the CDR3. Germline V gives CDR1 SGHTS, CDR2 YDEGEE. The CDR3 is CASSRIRTRGEQYF. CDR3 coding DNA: TGTGCCAGCAGCCGTATACGGACCAGGGGCGAGCAGTACTTC.

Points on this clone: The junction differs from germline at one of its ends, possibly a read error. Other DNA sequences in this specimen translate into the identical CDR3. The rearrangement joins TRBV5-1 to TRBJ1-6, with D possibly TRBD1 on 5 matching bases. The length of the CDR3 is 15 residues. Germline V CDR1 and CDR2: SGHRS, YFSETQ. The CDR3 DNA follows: TGCGCCAGCAGCTTGGTATGGCGGGGGAATTCCCCCCTCCACTTT. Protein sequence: CASSLVWRGNSPLHF.

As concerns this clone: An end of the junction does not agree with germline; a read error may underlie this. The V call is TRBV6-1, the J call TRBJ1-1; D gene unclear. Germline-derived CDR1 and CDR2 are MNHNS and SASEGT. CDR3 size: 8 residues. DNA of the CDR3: TGTGCCAGCAGTCCGACACCGTTT. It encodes CASSPTPF.

CDR3 in amino acids: CASSSTGGNTGELFF. For the CDR3, the DNA is TGTGCCAGCAGCTCTACAGGGGGTAACACCGGGGAGCTGTTTTTT. The chain uses TRBV11-2 and TRBJ2-2; 8 bases fit TRBD1. Germline V gene sequence: CDR1 SGHAT, CDR2 FQNNGV. The CDR3 spans 15 residues. V shed 4 bases and J 2 bases; nucleotides not matched to a gene: 3. The entire variable domain, with the rest obtained from reference TRBV11-2 and TRBJ2-2, is as follows: EAGVAQSPRYKIIEKRQSVAFWCNPISGHATLYWYQQILGQGPKLLIQFQNNGVVDDSQLPKDRFSAERLKGVDSTLKIQPAKLEDSAVYLCASSSTGGNTGELFFGEGSRLTVL.

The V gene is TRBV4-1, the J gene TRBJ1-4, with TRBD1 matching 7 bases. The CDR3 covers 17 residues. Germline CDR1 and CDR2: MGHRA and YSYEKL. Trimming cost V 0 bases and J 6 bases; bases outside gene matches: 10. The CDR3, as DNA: TGCGCCAGCAGCCAAGACAGGGGCAGGGGGTGGGATGAAAAACTGTTTTTT. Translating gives CASSQDRGRGWDEKLFF.

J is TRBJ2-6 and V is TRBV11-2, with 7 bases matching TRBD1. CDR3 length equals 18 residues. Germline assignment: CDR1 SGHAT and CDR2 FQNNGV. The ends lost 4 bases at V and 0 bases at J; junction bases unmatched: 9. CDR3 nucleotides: TGTGCCAGCAGCTCAACAGGGGTGCCCAGCTCTGGGGCCAACGTCCTGACTTTC. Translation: CASSSTGVPSSGANVLTF.

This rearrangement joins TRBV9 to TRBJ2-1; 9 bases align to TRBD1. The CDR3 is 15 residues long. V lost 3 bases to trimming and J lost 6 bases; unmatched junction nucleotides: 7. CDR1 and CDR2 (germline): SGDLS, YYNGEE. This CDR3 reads CASSALGQGSNEQFF. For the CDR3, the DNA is TGTGCCAGCAGCGCCCTGGGACAGGGTAGCAATGAGCAGTTCTTC.

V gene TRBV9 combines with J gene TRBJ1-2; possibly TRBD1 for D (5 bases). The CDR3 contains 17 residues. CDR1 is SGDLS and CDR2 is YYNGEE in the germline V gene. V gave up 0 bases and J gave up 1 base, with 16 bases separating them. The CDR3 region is CASSVDRGEGINYGYTF. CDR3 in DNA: TGTGCCAGCAGCGTAGACCGGGGGGAAGGAATTAACTATGGCTACACCTTC.

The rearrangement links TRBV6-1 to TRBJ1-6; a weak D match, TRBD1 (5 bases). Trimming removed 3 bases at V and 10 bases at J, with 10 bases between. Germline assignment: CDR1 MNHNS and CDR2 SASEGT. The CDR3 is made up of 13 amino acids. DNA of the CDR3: TGTGCCAGCAGTGATCGGGGGGGGTCACCCCTCCACTTT. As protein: CASSDRGGSPLHF.

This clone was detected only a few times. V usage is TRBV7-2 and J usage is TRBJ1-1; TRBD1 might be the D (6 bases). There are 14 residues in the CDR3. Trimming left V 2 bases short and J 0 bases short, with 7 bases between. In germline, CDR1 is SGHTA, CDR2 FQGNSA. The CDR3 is CASSLHRVNTEAFF. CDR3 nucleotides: TGTGCCAGCAGCTTACACAGGGTGAACACTGAAGCTTTCTTT.

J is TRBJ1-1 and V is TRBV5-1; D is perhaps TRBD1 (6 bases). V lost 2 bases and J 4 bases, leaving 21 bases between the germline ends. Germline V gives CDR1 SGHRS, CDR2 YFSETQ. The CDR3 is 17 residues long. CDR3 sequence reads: CASSFSQGMDPSTEAFF. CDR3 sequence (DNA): TGCGCCAGCAGCTTTTCACAGGGAATGGACCCTTCCACTGAAGCTTTCTTT.

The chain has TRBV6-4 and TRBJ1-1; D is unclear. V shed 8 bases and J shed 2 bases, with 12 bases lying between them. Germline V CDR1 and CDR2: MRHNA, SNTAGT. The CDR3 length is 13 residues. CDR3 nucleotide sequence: TGTGCCAGCGCAAGGGAGTTTAACACTGAAGCTTTCTTT. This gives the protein CASAREFNTEAFF.

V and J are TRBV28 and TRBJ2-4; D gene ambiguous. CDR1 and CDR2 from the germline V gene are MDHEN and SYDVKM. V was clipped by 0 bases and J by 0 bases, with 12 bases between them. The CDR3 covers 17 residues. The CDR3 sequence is CASSLWNAGLAKNIQYF. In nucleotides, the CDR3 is TGTGCCAGCAGTTTATGGAATGCAGGCTTAGCCAAAAACATTCAGTACTTC.

CDR3 sequence (DNA): TGTGCCAGCAGCTTACGAGCAGGGGGACCGAACACTGAAGCTTTCTTT. It translates to CASSLRAGGPNTEAFF. The chain employs TRBV7-3 and TRBJ1-1; 7 bases fit TRBD1. Germline V CDR1 and CDR2: SGHTA, FQGTGA. There are 16 residues in the CDR3. Trimming cost V 2 bases and J 1 base; bases outside gene matches: 7.

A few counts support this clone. DNA for the CDR3: TGCAGCGTTGACAGGGGATACGAGCAGTACTTC. Amino acid sequence: CSVDRGYEQYF. V and J are TRBV29-1 and TRBJ2-7, with D possibly matching TRBD1 (6 bases). The ends were cut back, 3 bases at V and 4 bases at J, with 7 bases in the middle. This CDR3 region has 11 residues. Germline V CDR1 and CDR2: SQVTM, ANQGSEA.

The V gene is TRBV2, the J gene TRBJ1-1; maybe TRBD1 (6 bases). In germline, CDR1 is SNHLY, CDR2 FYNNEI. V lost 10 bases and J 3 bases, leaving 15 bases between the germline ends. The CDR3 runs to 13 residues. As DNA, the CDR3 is TGTGCCACGCCCCACAGGGTCTACACTGAAGCTTTCTTT. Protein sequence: CATPHRVYTEAFF.

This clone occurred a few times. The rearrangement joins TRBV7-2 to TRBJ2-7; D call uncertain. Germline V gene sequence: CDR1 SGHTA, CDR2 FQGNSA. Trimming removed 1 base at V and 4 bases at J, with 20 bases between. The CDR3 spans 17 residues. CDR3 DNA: TGTGCCAGCAGCTTAGGGTTCGCGGAACCCCTCTGGTACGAGCAGTACTTC. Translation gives CASSLGFAEPLWYEQYF. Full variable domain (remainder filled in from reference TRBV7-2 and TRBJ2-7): GAGVSQSPSNKVTEKGKDVELRCDPISGHTALYWYRQSLGQGLEFLIYFQGNSAPDKSGLPSDRFSAERTGGSVSTLTIQRTQQEDSAVYLCASSLGFAEPLWYEQYFGPGTRLTVT.